These 11 T cell receptor beta chains came from one sample sequenced in a study of cytomegalovirus exposure and HLA in healthy donors. PCR used 60 Vbeta primers and 13 Jbeta primers. Assay used: immunoSEQ multiplex PCR; TCRdb lists only in-frame clones, some missing. Of about 120,000 clones listed, around 66% are singletons. Sequencing was done on a sample of PBMCs. Receptors originate from a woman in her thirties or forties in good health and CMV-seropositive.

The J gene is TRBJ1-5, the V gene TRBV30; D ambiguous. Germline CDR1 reads GTSNPN; CDR2 reads SVGIG (reference sequence). Trimming took off 3 bases at V and 2 bases at J, with 5 bases between the two ends. The CDR3 consists of 12 residues. The CDR3 spells CAWSEGNQPQHF. Here the CDR3 DNA reads TGTGCCTGGAGCGAGGGCAATCAGCCCCAGCATTTT.

The chain couples TRBV7-6 to TRBJ1-4, with 8 bases matching TRBD1. The CDR3 loop spans 15 amino acids. Germline V gene lookup returns CDR1 SGHVS and CDR2 FNYEAQ. The trim removed 5 bases at V and 3 bases at J, leaving 5 bases unmatched. DNA for the CDR3: TGTGCCAGCAGCGTAGGACAGGGAGCTAATGAAAAACTGTTTTTT. Translating gives CASSVGQGANEKLFF. The complete variable domain, with remaining parts taken from reference TRBV7-6 and TRBJ1-4, reads GAGVSQSPRYKVTKRGQDVALRCDPISGHVSLYWYRQALGQGPEFLTYFNYEAQQDKSGLPNDRFSAERPEGSISTLTIQRTEQRDSAMYRCASSVGQGANEKLFFGSGTQLSVL.

This chain uses TRBV29-1 with TRBJ2-2; 10 bases align to TRBD1. The CDR3 totals 15 residues. With V trimmed by 7 bases and J by 3 bases, 8 bases remained unmatched. CDR1 is SQVTM and CDR2 is ANQGSEA in the germline V gene. This CDR3 reads CSAGTGVRDTGELFF. The DNA of the CDR3 is TGCAGCGCTGGGACAGGGGTTCGGGACACCGGGGAGCTGTTTTTT.

This clone was seen once. J is TRBJ2-2 and V is TRBV6-1; 8 nucleotides agree with TRBD1. V trimming: 2 bases; J trimming: 0 bases; junction bases outside the gene matches: 8. The CDR3 sequence is 18 residues long. Germline CDR1 is MNHNS and CDR2 is SASEGT. CDR3 nucleotide sequence: TGTGCCAGCAGTGAACATTCGGGACAGGCGACGAACACCGGGGAGCTGTTTTTT. Its protein is CASSEHSGQATNTGELFF.

This clone was observed a handful of times. The chain has TRBV19 and TRBJ1-1; TRBD1 aligns across 7 bases. This CDR3 comprises 14 residues. CDR1 is LNHDA and CDR2 is SQIVND in the germline V gene (reference sequence). Trimming removed 6 bases from V and 0 bases from J; junction bases left unmatched: 4. For the CDR3, the DNA is TGTGCCAGTAGAAGACAGGGAATGAACACTGAAGCTTTCTTT. It specifies CASRRQGMNTEAFF.

The genes are TRBV18 and TRBJ1-1, with 7 bases identical to TRBD1. Per germline, CDR1 KGHSH and CDR2 LQKENI. CDR3 length equals 14 residues. Trimming at V came to 3 bases and at J to 1 base, leaving 2 bases not matched to a gene. CDR3 nucleotide sequence: TGTGCCAGCTCACCGGGACAGACGAACACTGAAGCTTTCTTT. This gives the protein CASSPGQTNTEAFF.

As DNA, the CDR3 is TGTGCCAGCAGTTTTAGCCGGGAGGGGGGCCACGAGCAGTACTTC. It yields the protein CASSFSREGGHEQYF. The chain joins TRBV27 to TRBJ2-7; 8 bases align to TRBD2. The trim removed 3 bases at V and 5 bases at J, leaving 9 bases unmatched. Per the germline V gene, CDR1 is MNHEY and CDR2 is SMNVEV (reference sequence). CDR3 length equals 15 residues.

The chain uses TRBV5-1 and TRBJ1-1; D gene unclear. CDR3 length equals 14 residues. Trimming pared 3 bases from V and 1 base from J, leaving 10 bases between. Per the germline V gene, CDR1 is SGHRS and CDR2 is YFSETQ. The CDR3 DNA reads as TGCGCCAGCAGCTCCCTCGGAGGGAACACTGAAGCTTTCTTT. It codes for CASSSLGGNTEAFF.

This sequence joins TRBV11-2 and TRBJ2-3; TRBD1 matches at 8 bases. V gave up 3 bases and J gave up 0 bases; unmatched junction bases: 8. CDR3 length: 17 residues. Germline V gene data show CDR1 as SGHAT and CDR2 as FQNNGV. The CDR3 bases are TGTGCCAGCAGCTTTTACCCGGGACAGGCTAGCACAGATACGCAGTATTTT. Its protein is CASSFYPGQASTDTQYF.

To note about this clone: Its ends do not fully match the called genes, so a read error is possible. This chain joins TRBV7-7 and TRBJ2-5, with a tentative D call TRBD2 (5 bases). The germline gives CDR1 SSHAT, CDR2 FNYEAQ (reference sequence). The CDR3 runs to 14 residues. The CDR3 nucleotides read TGTGCTAGCAGCTTGGGAGCAAGCCAAGAGACCCAGTACTTC. It translates to CASSLGASQETQYF.

The chain has TRBV7-8 and TRBJ2-3; 10 bases are a match to TRBD1. This CDR3 region has 16 residues. Germline assignment: CDR1 SGHVS and CDR2 FQNEAQ. The V gene end was trimmed by 4 bases and the J gene end by 3 bases; junction bases not matched to a gene: 7. The CDR3 coding sequence is TGTGCCAGCAGCTCATACCCGGACAGGGGGACAGATACGCAGTATTTT. Protein product: CASSSYPDRGTDTQYF.